One and the same sample provided the 19 T cell receptor beta chains below, sequenced in a study of T cells in Graves' hyperthyroidism and ophthalmopathy. Amplification of TCR beta CDR3 regions was performed using RNA transcripts as template. The HTBI primer set drove a first-round RT-PCR of the TCR CDR3. TCRdb redid the calling of the multiplex PCR reads with MiXCR, one entry per CDR3 protein. Here the sample spans 210,000 or so distinct CDR3 sequences, roughly 15% being singletons. Sequencing was carried out using blood. The receptors derive from a man aged 50 to 59 with Graves' hyperthyroidism.

The genes are TRBV5-1 and TRBJ2-3; 9 positions agree with TRBD2. CDR1 and CDR2 from the germline V gene are SGHRS and YFSETQ. The CDR3 loop spans 16 amino acids. J gave up 6 bases and V 0 bases, and 8 bases lay outside the gene matches. CDR3 amino acids: CASSLVPAGGTDTQYF. CDR3 DNA: TGCGCCAGCAGCTTGGTTCCAGCGGGAGGAACGGATACGCAGTATTTT.

The J gene is TRBJ2-1, the V gene TRBV4-2; 7 bases map to TRBD2. Trimming at V came to 3 bases and at J to 12 bases, leaving 11 bases not matched to a gene. The CDR3 length is 14 residues. Germline CDR1 LGHNA, CDR2 YNFKEQ. Here the CDR3 reads CASSHGAGEGLQFF. The CDR3 DNA sequence: TGTGCCAGCAGCCATGGGGCGGGAGAGGGTCTGCAGTTCTTC.

The sample holds one count of this clonotype. The chain is built from TRBV5-1 and TRBJ1-1, with 8 bases fitting TRBD1. This CDR3 has 14 amino acids. Per the germline V gene, CDR1 is SGHRS and CDR2 is YFSETQ. Trimming took 3 bases from V and 4 from J; bases not matched to a gene: 5. The CDR3 spells CASSSLTGATEAFF. In DNA, the CDR3 is TGCGCCAGCAGCTCACTGACAGGGGCCACTGAAGCTTTCTTT.

About this clonotype itself: A much larger clone differs from this one at a single base, so this may be a read error. This chain uses TRBV4-1 with TRBJ2-1; D is ambiguous. There are 14 residues in the CDR3. The germline V gene encodes CDR1 MGHRA and CDR2 YSYEKL. The CDR3 here is CASSQADTYNEQLF. The DNA of the CDR3 is TGCGCCAGCAGCCAAGCCGACACCTACAATGAGCAGCTCTTC.

In its sample, this clonotype was seen many times. This chain uses TRBV7-9 with TRBJ2-3, with a weak D call TRBD1 (5 bases). Germline CDR1 reads SEHNR; CDR2 reads FQNEAQ (reference sequence). This CDR3 has 14 residues. Trimming stripped 4 bases from V and 0 bases from J, with 8 bases between. CDR3 bases: TGTGCCAGCAGCTGGGGCCAAAGCACAGATACGCAGTATTTT. The encoded protein is CASSWGQSTDTQYF.

This clonotype was picked up many times. This chain joins TRBV5-6 and TRBJ2-1; D remains ambiguous. Trimming cost V 1 base and J 2 bases, with 4 bases left between them. Germline assignment: CDR1 SGHDT and CDR2 YYEEEE. The length of the CDR3 is 13 residues. In DNA form, the CDR3 reads TGTGCCAGCAGCTTGACCCCCTACAATGAGCAGTTCTTC. As protein: CASSLTPYNEQFF.

The table lists this clonotype with many counts. The chain is built from TRBV11-2 and TRBJ2-5, with D unclear. Germline V gene data show CDR1 as SGHAT and CDR2 as FQNNGV. V was pared by 0 bases and J by 4 bases, with 9 bases between. The CDR3 is 14 residues long. The CDR3 DNA follows: TGTGCCAGCAGCTTAGATCCCCAGTCAGAGACCCAGTACTTC. It codes for CASSLDPQSETQYF.

V usage is TRBV7-3 and J usage is TRBJ2-2; 8 bases line up with TRBD2. Germline CDR1 is SGHTA and CDR2 is FQGTGA. The CDR3 is 15 residues long. V dropped 3 bases and J dropped 2; count of bases not matched to a gene: 2. CDR3 loop: CASSFAGGNTGELFF. The CDR3 DNA is TGTGCCAGCAGCTTCGCGGGGGGCAACACCGGGGAGCTGTTTTTT. The variable domain in full, with the rest retrieved from reference TRBV7-3 and TRBJ2-2, is GAGVSQTPSNKVTEKGKYVELRCDPISGHTALYWYRQSLGQGPEFLIYFQGTGAADDSGLPNDRFFAVRPEGSVSTLKIQRTERGDSAVYLCASSFAGGNTGELFFGEGSRLTVL.

This clonotype has only a few counts. The chain recombines TRBV6-5 with TRBJ2-7; D might be TRBD2 (5 bases). This CDR3 has 15 amino acids. Trimming took 0 bases from V and 0 from J, leaving 9 bases between them. Germline V lookup: CDR1 MNHEY, CDR2 SVGAGI. CDR3 DNA sequence: TGTGCCAGCAGTTACTCGGGGAGTAGCTCCTACGAGCAGTACTTC. Protein product: CASSYSGSSSYEQYF.

The chain is built from TRBV29-1 and TRBJ1-6; 11 bases align to TRBD1. V dropped 6 bases and J dropped 7; count of bases not matched to a gene: 2. This CDR3 is 13 amino acids long. Per germline, CDR1 SQVTM and CDR2 ANQGSEA. This chain's CDR3 is CSVRTGGNSPLHF. The CDR3 nucleotides read TGCAGCGTCCGGACAGGGGGCAATTCACCCCTCCACTTT.

This clonotype occurred a few times. This sequence joins TRBV6-1 and TRBJ1-2; possible D gene TRBD1, 5 bases. With 6 bases removed from V and 4 bases from J, the gap between germline ends came to 12 bases. The CDR3 extends over 13 amino acids. CDR1 and CDR2 (germline): MNHNS, SASEGT. The CDR3 coding sequence is TGTGCCAGCAGCACAGGAATTTTCTATGGCTACACCTTC. The encoded protein is CASSTGIFYGYTF.

This clonotype was counted many times. The rearrangement links TRBV11-2 to TRBJ2-3; no reliable D call. The length of the CDR3 is 17 residues. The V and J ends lost 2 bases and 0 bases respectively, with 15 bases between them. Germline CDR1 is SGHAT and CDR2 is FQNNGV. The CDR3 protein is CASSLPSIPLSTDTQYF. For the CDR3, the DNA is TGTGCCAGCAGCTTACCGTCCATCCCCCTGAGCACAGATACGCAGTATTTT.

The sample holds many counts of this clonotype. The CDR3 sequence is CASSPWDRVREQYF. The CDR3 DNA reads as TGTGCCAGCAGCCCTTGGGACCGCGTGCGCGAGCAGTACTTC. V and J are TRBV9 and TRBJ2-7; D may be TRBD1 or TRBD2 (5 bases each). With 4 bases removed from V and 6 bases from J, the gap between germline ends came to 17 bases. Germline V gives CDR1 SGDLS, CDR2 YYNGEE. The CDR3 contains 14 residues.

This clonotype was found a few times. V is TRBV5-1 and J is TRBJ2-2; 12 bases fit TRBD2. CDR3 length: 15 residues. Germline values: CDR1 SGHRS, CDR2 YFSETQ. Unmatched junction bases numbered 4, after V lost 3 bases and J lost 7 bases. The CDR3 loop reads CASSSTSGRGGELFF. In nucleotides, the CDR3 is TGCGCCAGCAGCTCGACTAGCGGGAGAGGCGGGGAGCTGTTTTTT.

This clonotype was counted many times. The chain has TRBV27 and TRBJ2-7, with D possibly being TRBD2 (6 bases). The CDR3 has 14 residues. Germline V gene data show CDR1 as MNHEY and CDR2 as SMNVEV (reference sequence). V was shortened by 8 bases and J by 2 bases, with 16 bases between the two germline ends. The CDR3 is CASGYIAAPYEQYF. The CDR3 bases are TGTGCCAGCGGCTATATAGCGGCTCCCTACGAGCAGTACTTC.

The J gene is TRBJ2-3, the V gene TRBV6-1, with D perhaps TRBD1 or TRBD2 (6 bases each). The CDR3 extends over 17 amino acids. Germline CDR1 reads MNHNS; CDR2 reads SASEGT. V lost 5 bases and J lost 5, with 23 bases in between. The CDR3, as DNA: TGTGCCAGCAGTCCCTTGGGGGGCCAGATCATGGGAGATACGCAGTATTTT. It translates to CASSPLGGQIMGDTQYF.

Many counts were recorded for this clonotype. V is TRBV29-1 and J is TRBJ2-1, with D possibly matching TRBD1 (5 bases). Germline V lookup: CDR1 SQVTM, CDR2 ANQGSEA. V lost 8 bases and J lost 2, with 10 bases in between. CDR3 length: 12 amino acids. Here the CDR3 reads CSCGHPYNEQFF. CDR3 nucleotide sequence: TGCAGCTGCGGACACCCCTACAATGAGCAGTTCTTC.

Worth noting for this clonotype: It may be a read error: a sequence one base away is much more abundant. This chain uses TRBV5-4 with TRBJ1-1, with D unclear. V lost 7 bases to trimming and J lost 4 bases, with 17 bases between them. The germline gives CDR1 SGHNT, CDR2 YYREEE (reference sequence). CDR3 size: 14 residues. CDR3: CASDTQVMSTEAFF. CDR3 coding DNA: TGTGCCAGCGACACCCAAGTTATGAGCACTGAAGCTTTCTTT.

This clonotype was observed at least ten times. The chain uses TRBV4-1 and TRBJ2-1; 9 bases agree with TRBD2. Germline V CDR1 and CDR2: MGHRA, YSYEKL. V lost 1 base, J lost 6 bases, and 7 bases stayed unmatched. This CDR3 has 16 residues. The CDR3 loop reads CASSQGGGLAANEQFF. The CDR3 region has the DNA TGCGCCAGCAGCCAAGGGGGGGGACTAGCCGCCAATGAGCAGTTCTTC.